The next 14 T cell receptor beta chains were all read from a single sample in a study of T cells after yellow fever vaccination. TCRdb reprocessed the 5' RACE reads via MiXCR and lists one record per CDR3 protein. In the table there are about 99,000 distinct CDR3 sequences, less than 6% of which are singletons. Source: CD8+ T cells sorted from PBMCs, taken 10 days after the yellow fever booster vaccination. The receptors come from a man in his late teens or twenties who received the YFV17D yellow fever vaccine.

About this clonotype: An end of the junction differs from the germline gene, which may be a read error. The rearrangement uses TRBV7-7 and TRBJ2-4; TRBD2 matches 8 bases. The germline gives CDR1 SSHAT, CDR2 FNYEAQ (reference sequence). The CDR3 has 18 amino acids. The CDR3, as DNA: TGTGCTAGCAGAAGAGGGGGGATGAGGGAGCGGGAGAAAAACATTCAGTACTTC. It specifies CASRRGGMREREKNIQYF.

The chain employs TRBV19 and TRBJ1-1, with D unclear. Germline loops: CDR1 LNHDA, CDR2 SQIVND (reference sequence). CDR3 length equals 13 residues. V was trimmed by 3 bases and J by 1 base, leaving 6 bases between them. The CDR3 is CASSISENTEAFF. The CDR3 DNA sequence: TGTGCCAGTAGTATCAGCGAGAACACTGAAGCTTTCTTT.

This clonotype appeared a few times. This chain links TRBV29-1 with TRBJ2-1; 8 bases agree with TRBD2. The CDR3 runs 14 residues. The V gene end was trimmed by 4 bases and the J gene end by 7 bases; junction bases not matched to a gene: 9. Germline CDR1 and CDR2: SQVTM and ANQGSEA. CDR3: CSVVGSGEINEQFF. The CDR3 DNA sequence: TGCAGCGTTGTAGGTAGCGGGGAGATAAATGAGCAGTTCTTC.

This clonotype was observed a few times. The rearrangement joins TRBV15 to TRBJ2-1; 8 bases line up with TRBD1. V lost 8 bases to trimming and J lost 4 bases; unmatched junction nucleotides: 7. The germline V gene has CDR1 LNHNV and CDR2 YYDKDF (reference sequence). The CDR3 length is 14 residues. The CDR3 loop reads CATGPGTGYNEQFF. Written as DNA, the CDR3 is TGTGCCACCGGACCCGGGACAGGTTACAATGAGCAGTTCTTC.

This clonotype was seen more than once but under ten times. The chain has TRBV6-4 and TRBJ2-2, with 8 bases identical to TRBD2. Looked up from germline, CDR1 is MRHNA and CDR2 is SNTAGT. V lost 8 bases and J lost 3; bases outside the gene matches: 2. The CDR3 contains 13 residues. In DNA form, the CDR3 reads TGTGCCAGCTCACTAGCGGACACCGGGGAGCTGTTTTTT. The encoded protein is CASSLADTGELFF.

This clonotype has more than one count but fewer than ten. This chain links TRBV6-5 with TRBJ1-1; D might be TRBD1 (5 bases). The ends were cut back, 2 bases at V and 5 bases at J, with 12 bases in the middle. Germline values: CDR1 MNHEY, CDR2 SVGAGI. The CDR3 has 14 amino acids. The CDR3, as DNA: TGTGCCAGCAGTTACCGGGGGGTCGGAACTGAAGCTTTCTTT. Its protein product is CASSYRGVGTEAFF.

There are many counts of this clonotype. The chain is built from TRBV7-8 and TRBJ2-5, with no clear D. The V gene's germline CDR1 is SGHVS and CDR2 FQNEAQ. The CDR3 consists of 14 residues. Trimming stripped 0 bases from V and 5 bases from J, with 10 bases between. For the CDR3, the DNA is TGTGCCAGCAGCTTAGCAAAGACTGGGGAGACCCAGTACTTC. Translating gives CASSLAKTGETQYF.

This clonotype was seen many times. CDR3 sequence reads: CATSDFSTDTQYF. DNA of the CDR3: TGTGCCACCAGTGATTTTAGCACAGATACGCAGTATTTT. The gene calls are TRBV24-1 and TRBJ2-3, with D hard to call. Trimming took 1 base from V and 0 from J, leaving 1 base between them. CDR1 KGHDR and CDR2 SFDVKD come from the germline V gene. CDR3 length: 13 amino acids.

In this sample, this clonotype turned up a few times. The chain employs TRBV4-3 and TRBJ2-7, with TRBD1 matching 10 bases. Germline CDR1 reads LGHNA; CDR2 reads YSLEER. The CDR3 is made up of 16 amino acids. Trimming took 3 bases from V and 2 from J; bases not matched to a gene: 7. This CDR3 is CASSHGAGTGAYEQYF. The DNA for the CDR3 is TGCGCCAGCAGCCACGGAGCGGGGACAGGGGCCTACGAGCAGTACTTC.

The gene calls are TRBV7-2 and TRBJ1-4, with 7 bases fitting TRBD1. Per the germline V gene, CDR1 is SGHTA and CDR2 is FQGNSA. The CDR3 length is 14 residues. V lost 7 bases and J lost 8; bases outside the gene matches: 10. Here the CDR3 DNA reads TGTGCCAGCACCCCCGGGACAGAGTACGAAAAACTGTTTTTT. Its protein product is CASTPGTEYEKLFF.

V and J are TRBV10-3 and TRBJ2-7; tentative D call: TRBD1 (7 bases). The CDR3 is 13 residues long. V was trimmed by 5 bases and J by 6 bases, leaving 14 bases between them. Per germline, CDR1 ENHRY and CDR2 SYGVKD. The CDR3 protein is CAISTGEAGEQYV. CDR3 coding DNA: TGTGCCATCAGTACAGGGGAGGCGGGCGAGCAGTACGTC.

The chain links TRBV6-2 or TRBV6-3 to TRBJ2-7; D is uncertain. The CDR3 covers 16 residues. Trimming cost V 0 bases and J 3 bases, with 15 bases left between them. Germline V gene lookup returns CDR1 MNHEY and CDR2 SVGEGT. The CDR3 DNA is TGTGCCAGCAGTTACTCAACACAAACCGGCAGCTACGAGCAGTACGTC. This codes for CASSYSTQTGSYEQYV.

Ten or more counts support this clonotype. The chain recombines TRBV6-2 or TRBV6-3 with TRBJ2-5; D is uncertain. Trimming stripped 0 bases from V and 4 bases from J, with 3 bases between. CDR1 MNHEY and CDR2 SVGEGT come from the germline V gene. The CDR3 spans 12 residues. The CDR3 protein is CASSYSSETQYF. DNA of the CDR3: TGTGCCAGCAGTTACTCTTCAGAGACCCAGTACTTC.

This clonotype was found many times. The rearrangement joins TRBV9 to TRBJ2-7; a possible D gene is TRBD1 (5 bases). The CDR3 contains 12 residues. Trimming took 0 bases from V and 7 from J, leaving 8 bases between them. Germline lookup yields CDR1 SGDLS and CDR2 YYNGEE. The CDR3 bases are TGTGCCAGCAGCGTAGGGGCAGGGGAGCAGTACTTC. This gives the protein CASSVGAGEQYF.